This T cell receptor beta chain comes out of a study of blood T cell repertoires in COVID-19. Study-level background: Spain, Italy and the United States supplied samples that represented acute and convalescent COVID-19.

The assay was immunoSEQ multiplex PCR, and TCRdb's table has in-frame clones only and misses some. The sample yields over 90,000 clones, about 74% seen once. V lost 3 bases and J 0 bases, leaving 18 bases between the germline ends. The germline V gene encodes CDR1 SGHDT and CDR2 YYEEEE. There are 17 residues in the CDR3. This clone was detected a few times. Sequenced sample: peripheral blood. The clonotype comes from a man between 65 and 79 years old with COVID-19, enrolled during active disease. The rearrangement links TRBV5-6 to TRBJ1-1, with D possibly being TRBD1 (6 bases). The CDR3 loop reads CASSSTGSTPMNTEAFF. DNA for the CDR3: TGTGCCAGCAGCTCCACAGGGTCTACGCCCATGAACACTGAAGCTTTCTTT.